This TCR beta chain was profiled in a study of T cell responses to AZD1222 COVID-19 vaccine. Points from the study as a whole: Clonal diversity was possibly underestimated, and the donors were mostly white British, with more females.

Worth noting for this clone: Its antigen is still unknown.

TCRdb's table, derived via immunoSEQ multiplex PCR, lists solely in-frame clones and lacks some. The table records about 84,000 clones, roughly nine tenths of them present only once. Germline loops: CDR1 MNHEY, CDR2 SVGAGI. V was pared by 6 bases and J by 5 bases, with 4 bases of the junction left unmatched. This CDR3 has 13 residues. Sequencing used peripheral blood, obtained 28 days after the second AZD1222 dose. This clonotype was sampled from an adult who received the AZD1222 COVID-19 vaccine. This chain uses TRBV6-5 with TRBJ1-2; 9 bases agree with TRBD1. As DNA, the CDR3 is TGTGCCAGCAGGACGGGACAGGGTTATGGCTACACCTTC. Amino acid sequence: CASRTGQGYGYTF.